This TCR beta chain was documented in a study of identical twins. TCRdb reprocessed the 5' RACE reads with MiXCR, giving one entry per CDR3 protein. The sample yields approximately 250,000 distinct CDR3 sequences, roughly 7.1% seen once. This clonotype turned up a few times. Antigen specificity is unknown. At one boundary the junction diverges from the germline segment, which might be a read error. The study's findings and limits: Twin sharing of out-of-frame TCR alpha was underestimated by models in monozygotic pairs.

These records were also assigned to another study, of T cells expressing NK-cell markers. That work adds: The leading position in the CD3+CD56-NKG2C+ fraction of several donors also went to these clonotypes. Whether the expanded NKG2C+ T cell clones recognized HCMV remained unclear.

The TCR originated in a woman aged 18-35 years in good health. Sequenced material: CD8+ T cells sorted from blood.

CDR3 sequence: CASSLIAANPSVF. CDR3 DNA: TGTGCCAGCAGTTTAATCGCGGCCAATCCGTCTGTCTTC. The V call is TRBV27, the J call TRBJ2-1; no clear D. The CDR3 length is 13 residues. Germline V gene lookup returns CDR1 MNHEY and CDR2 SMNVEV (reference sequence).